Listed below are T cell receptor beta chains from one sample, sequenced in a study of Ad26.COV2.S vaccination and SARS-CoV-2 variants. Clones were sequenced by immunoSEQ multiplex PCR, and TCRdb holds only the in-frame ones, with some missing. This table holds about 410,000 clones, around 91% found once. The input for sequencing was peripheral blood, taken in a trial of Ad26.COV2.S vaccine versus placebo. The receptor source for this set is a person aged 18 to 65 who received the Ad26.COV2.S COVID-19 vaccine or a placebo. Each CDR3 is given with its conserved first and last residue. A D gene is named only where the DNA matches it firmly. Clone size is stated in some rows and not others, as once, few, many or a class when expanded.

V	D	J	length	size	CDR3	DNA
TRBV2	.	TRBJ1-4	12	.	CASSARSEKLFF	TGTGCCAGCAGTGCAAGGAGTGAAAAACTGTTTTTT
TRBV10-1	.	TRBJ1-1	13	.	CASSNVPGRRAFF	TGCGCCAGCAGTAACGTTCCCGGCCGTCGAGCTTTCTTT
TRBV10-3	.	TRBJ2-3	13	.	CAISGRFGDTQYF	TGTGCCATCAGTGGGCGTTTCGGAGATACGCAGTATTTT
TRBV2	.	TRBJ2-2	14	.	CASSVTRNTGELFF	TGTGCCAGCAGTGTTACAAGGAACACCGGGGAGCTGTTTTTT
TRBV29-1	TRBD1	TRBJ2-5	12	once	CSVGTGGETQYF	TGCAGCGTTGGGACAGGCGGGGAGACCCAGTACTTC
TRBV18	TRBD2	TRBJ2-1	15	.	CASSPVAGGPSEQFF	TGTGCCAGCTCACCAGTAGCGGGAGGGCCGAGTGAGCAGTTCTTC
TRBV19	TRBD2	TRBJ2-7	14	.	CASSREGRSYEQYF	TGTGCCAGTAGTAGGGAGGGGAGGTCCTACGAGCAGTACTTC
TRBV27	TRBD1	TRBJ1-1	14	.	CASSFRQGNTEAFF	TGTGCCAGCAGTTTCCGACAGGGGAACACTGAAGCTTTCTTT
TRBV24-1	.	TRBJ2-3	15	.	CATSDPRRSTDTQYF	TGTGCCACCAGTGATCCCAGGAGATCCACAGATACGCAGTATTTT
TRBV5-4	.	TRBJ2-5	12	.	CASSLRWETQYF	TGTGCCAGCAGCTTGCGGTGGGAGACCCAGTACTTC
TRBV12-3/TRBV12-4	.	TRBJ1-1	12	.	CATSRVNTEAFF	TGTGCCACCAGCAGGGTTAACACTGAAGCTTTCTTT
TRBV27	TRBD2	TRBJ2-7	18	few	CASSSLAGVNLPYYEQYF	TGTGCCAGCAGTTCACTAGCGGGAGTTAATCTCCCTTACTACGAGCAGTACTTC
TRBV6-5	.	TRBJ1-2	15	.	CASSSSQGAPYGYTF	TGTGCCAGCAGTTCGTCACAGGGTGCCCCCTATGGCTACACCTTC
TRBV28	TRBD2	TRBJ2-5	17	.	CASSLILAGAPGETQYF	TGTGCCAGCAGTTTAATCCTAGCGGGAGCCCCAGGAGAGACCCAGTACTTC
TRBV5-1	.	TRBJ2-5	12	.	CASSFGQETQYF	TGCGCCAGCAGCTTCGGCCAAGAGACCCAGTACTTC
TRBV11-2	.	TRBJ1-6	14	.	CASSKQGVYSPLHF	TGTGCCAGCAGCAAACAGGGAGTATATTCACCCCTCCACTTT
TRBV19	TRBD2	TRBJ2-1	15	once	CASSIPLAGPNEQFF	TGTGCCAGTAGTATTCCCCTAGCGGGCCCCAATGAGCAGTTCTTC
TRBV6-5	TRBD2	TRBJ2-5	13	.	CASSYVGGTTQYF	TGTGCCAGCAGTTACGTGGGGGGGACGACCCAGTACTTC
TRBV18	TRBD1	TRBJ1-1	18	.	CASSSRRGGTGGDTEAFF	TGTGCCAGCTCATCCCGCCGGGGCGGGACAGGGGGTGACACTGAAGCTTTCTTT
TRBV5-1	.	TRBJ2-2	16	.	CASSLDLGSVTGELFF	TGCGCCAGCAGCTTGGATCTGGGGTCAGTGACCGGGGAGCTGTTTTTT
TRBV7-2	.	TRBJ1-4	14	once	CASSLTATNEKLFF	TGTGCCAGCAGCTTGACAGCGACTAATGAAAAACTGTTTTTT
TRBV6-5	TRBD2	TRBJ2-2	15	.	CASSVAGGSAGELFF	TGTGCCAGCAGCGTAGCGGGAGGTTCGGCCGGGGAGCTGTTTTTT
TRBV14	.	TRBJ2-5	13	.	CASSQVVQETQYF	TGTGCCAGCAGCCAAGTAGTACAAGAGACCCAGTACTTC
TRBV10-3	.	TRBJ2-7	13	.	CAIRGVGPYEQYF	TGTGCCATCAGAGGAGTCGGACCCTACGAGCAGTACTTC
TRBV30	.	TRBJ1-4	15	.	CAFSQAGGYNEKLFF	TGTGCCTTTAGCCAGGCTGGAGGGTATAATGAAAAACTGTTTTTT
TRBV6-1	.	TRBJ1-1	13	.	CASSEGMNTEAFF	TGTGCCAGCAGTGAGGGCATGAACACTGAAGCTTTCTTT
TRBV6-5	TRBD1	TRBJ1-1	14	.	CASRGTGGNTEAFF	TGTGCCAGCAGGGGGACAGGGGGGAACACTGAAGCTTTCTTT
TRBV6-5	TRBD1	TRBJ1-6	16	.	CASSYRRTGGNSPLHF	TGTGCCAGCAGTTACCGCCGAACAGGGGGGAATTCACCCCTCCACTTT
TRBV5-1	TRBD2	TRBJ2-3	16	.	CASSLEVAGTTDTQYF	TGCGCCAGCAGCTTGGAAGTAGCGGGGACCACAGATACGCAGTATTTT
TRBV4-1	.	TRBJ2-5	17	.	CASSQEIGTLLQETQYF	TGCGCCAGCAGCCAAGAGATAGGGACTCTCCTTCAAGAGACCCAGTACTTC
TRBV7-9	.	TRBJ2-7	13	.	CASSLPRLSVQYF	TGTGCCAGCAGCCTACCGAGACTTTCGGTGCAGTACTTC
TRBV30	.	TRBJ1-5	17	.	CAWSVLGGLSGNQPQHF	TGTGCCTGGAGTGTACTTGGGGGGCTTTCCGGCAATCAGCCCCAGCATTTT
TRBV27	.	TRBJ2-1	13	.	CASSRRISGEQFF	TGTGCCAGCAGTCGCCGGATCTCCGGGGAGCAGTTCTTC
TRBV11-2	.	TRBJ2-2	15	.	CASSLDLGATGELFF	TGTGCCAGCAGCTTAGATCTAGGGGCCACCGGGGAGCTGTTTTTT
TRBV28	.	TRBJ2-1	14	.	CASSFSSAYNEQFF	TGTGCCAGCAGTTTTTCAAGCGCCTACAATGAGCAGTTCTTC
TRBV25-1	.	TRBJ1-2	14	.	CASSEGGQIYGYTF	TGTGCCAGCAGTGAGGGCGGACAGATCTATGGCTACACCTTC
TRBV29-1	.	TRBJ1-1	15	.	CSVLPPGVLGTEAFF	TGCAGCGTCCTCCCCCCAGGGGTCTTGGGGACTGAAGCTTTCTTT
TRBV19	TRBD1	TRBJ1-4	15	.	CASSRTGATNEKLFF	TGTGCCAGTAGTCGGACAGGGGCAACTAATGAAAAACTGTTTTTT
TRBV5-1	TRBD1	TRBJ2-2	16	.	CASSLVVRGSTGELFF	TGCGCCAGCAGCTTGGTGGTCAGGGGGAGCACCGGGGAGCTGTTTTTT
TRBV4-1	.	TRBJ2-7	15	.	CASSQERQGNYEQYF	TGCGCCAGCAGCCAAGAGAGGCAGGGGAACTACGAGCAGTACTTC
TRBV10-3	.	TRBJ1-2	16	few	CAISESLVHRVDGYTF	TGTGCCATCAGTGAGTCGCTGGTTCACAGGGTTGATGGCTACACCTTC
TRBV7-8	.	TRBJ2-5	16	.	CASSVRGGNPWETQYF	TGTGCCAGCAGCGTTAGAGGCGGGAACCCCTGGGAGACCCAGTACTTC
TRBV5-6	TRBD1	TRBJ1-2	14	.	CASSLGQGTYGYTF	TGTGCCAGCAGCTTGGGACAGGGCACTTATGGCTACACCTTC
TRBV5-1	TRBD1	TRBJ1-1	15	.	CASSKTGQGNTEAFF	TGCGCCAGCAGTAAGACAGGACAGGGGAACACTGAAGCTTTCTTT
TRBV5-4	.	TRBJ2-3	16	.	CASSLKGVRHTDTQYF	TGTGCCAGCAGCTTGAAGGGGGTGCGACACACAGATACGCAGTATTTT
TRBV5-4	.	TRBJ2-3	16	.	CASSSPGSLSTDTQYF	TGTGCCAGCAGCTCCCCTGGGAGCTTGAGCACAGATACGCAGTATTTT
TRBV19	.	TRBJ2-1	13	.	CASSIEGYNEQFF	TGTGCCAGTAGTATTGAAGGCTACAATGAGCAGTTCTTC
TRBV9	.	TRBJ1-4	16	.	CASSEGGLFLPEKLFF	TGTGCCAGCAGCGAAGGGGGACTTTTCCTCCCTGAAAAACTGTTTTTT
TRBV5-1	TRBD1	TRBJ1-1	15	.	CASSSTGTGGSEAFF	TGCGCCAGCAGCTCCACCGGGACAGGGGGCTCTGAAGCTTTCTTT
TRBV6-5	.	TRBJ2-2	13	.	CASSYGLTGELFF	TGTGCCAGCAGTTACGGACTCACCGGGGAGCTGTTTTTT
TRBV5-4	.	TRBJ2-3	13	.	CASSFDGTDTQYF	TGTGCCAGCAGCTTTGATGGCACAGATACGCAGTATTTT
TRBV28	.	TRBJ1-6	15	.	CASSLLAEGNSPLHF	TGTGCCAGCAGTTTATTGGCCGAAGGGAATTCACCCCTCCACTTT
TRBV11-2	.	TRBJ2-7	13	once	CASSLEGRATEYF	TGTGCCAGCAGCTTAGAGGGCAGGGCTACGGAGTACTTC
TRBV6-1	.	TRBJ1-3	18	few	CASSEYQAARDSVDTIYF	TGTGCCAGCAGTGAATACCAAGCCGCCCGAGACTCTGTTGACACCATATATTTT
TRBV5-6	TRBD2	TRBJ2-7	15	.	CASSLRREGRNEQYF	TGTGCCAGCAGCTTACGGCGGGAGGGCCGCAACGAGCAGTACTTC
TRBV4-2	.	TRBJ2-4	14	.	CASSQALMEGIQYF	TGTGCCAGCAGCCAAGCCCTCATGGAGGGGATTCAGTACTTC
TRBV10-3	.	TRBJ2-7	13	.	CAISESIRAEQYF	TGTGCCATCAGTGAGTCAATAAGGGCCGAGCAGTACTTC
TRBV27	TRBD2	TRBJ2-7	15	.	CASSLYGLAGKEEYF	TGTGCCAGCAGTTTATATGGACTAGCGGGAAAAGAGGAGTACTTC
TRBV7-9	.	TRBJ2-3	15	.	CASSLVQDIFDTQYF	TGTGCCAGCAGCTTAGTGCAGGACATATTTGATACGCAGTATTTT